Each of the 22 T cell receptor beta chains below was sequenced from the same sample in a study of blood T cells in healthy people across ages. A second about 6 to 12 cycle PCR used barcoded and J-beta primers. TCRdb re-derived calls from the 5' RACE reads in MiXCR, one entry per CDR3 protein. This table has roughly 730,000 distinct CDR3 sequences, about 56% appearing once. Sequencing was carried out using blood. These receptor sequences come from a man in his forties in good health.

This clonotype was observed once. The genes are TRBV7-2 and TRBJ2-6; 8 bases line up with TRBD1. This CDR3 region has 18 residues. Per the germline V gene, CDR1 is SGHTA and CDR2 is FQGNSA. V lost 4 bases and J lost 4; bases outside the gene matches: 12. In DNA, the CDR3 is TGTGCCAGCAGCTGTAGTGGGGGACAGGCGGGAGGGGCCAACGTCCTGACTTTC. Residues: CASSCSGGQAGGANVLTF.

This chain links TRBV15 with TRBJ2-7; 8 bases are shared with TRBD1. Per germline, CDR1 LNHNV and CDR2 YYDKDF (reference sequence). The CDR3 length is 17 residues. The trim removed 0 bases at V and 1 base at J, leaving 8 bases unmatched. The DNA for the CDR3 is TGTGCCACCAGCAGAGATCTCCCGGGACAGGTTTCCTACGAGCAGTACTTC. Translating it yields CATSRDLPGQVSYEQYF.

This chain joins TRBV6-5 and TRBJ2-3, with D possibly matching TRBD2 (6 bases). The V gene's germline CDR1 is MNHEY and CDR2 SVGAGI. Trimming took off 3 bases at V and 1 base at J, with 14 bases between the two ends. The CDR3 extends over 16 amino acids. The CDR3 is CASSYSGTLRTDTQYF. The CDR3 DNA is TGTGCCAGCAGTTATTCCGGGACTCTTCGCACAGATACGCAGTATTTT.

The gene calls are TRBV7-2 and TRBJ1-6; 8 bases agree with TRBD1. The CDR3 extends over 13 amino acids. Germline CDR1 is SGHTA and CDR2 is FQGNSA. The V segment lost 4 bases and the J segment 7 bases; nucleotides outside the gene matches: 0. In nucleotides, the CDR3 is TGTGCCAGCAGCTGGACAGGGAATTCACCCCTCCACTTT. This codes for CASSWTGNSPLHF.

The genes are TRBV11-2 and TRBJ2-3; D possibly matches TRBD1 or TRBD2 (6 bases each). The ends were cut back, 4 bases at V and 2 bases at J, with 16 bases in the middle. The CDR3 is 16 amino acids. The V gene's germline CDR1 is SGHAT and CDR2 FQNNGV. CDR3 sequence (DNA): TGTGCCAGCAGCTCCCGCCGGGGGCCGGACACAGATACGCAGTATTTT. Translation gives CASSSRRGPDTDTQYF.

The chain carries TRBV4-2 and TRBJ1-5, with 9 bases identical to TRBD1. CDR3 length: 15 residues. With V trimmed by 4 bases and J by 5 bases, 6 bases remained unmatched. CDR1 is LGHNA, CDR2 YNFKEQ, per germline. CDR3: CASSPQGQGDQPQHF. The CDR3 nucleotides read TGTGCCAGCAGCCCACAGGGACAGGGAGATCAGCCCCAGCATTTT.

Of note for this clonotype: A much larger clonotype is one base distant, so this may be a read error. The chain couples TRBV12-3 or TRBV12-4 to TRBJ2-1; either TRBD1 or TRBD2 may fit D (7 bases each). The end of the DNA fits TRBJ2-7 better, so the J call may be wrong. There are 16 residues in the CDR3. CDR3 nucleotides: TGTGCCAGCAGCCAGGGGGGGAGGGGATCCTACAATGAGCAGTACTTC. This translates into CASSQGGRGSYNEQYF.

This clonotype appeared a few times. This chain's CDR3 is CASSPLTSGREHNEQFF. DNA of the CDR3: TGTGCCAGCAGCCCCCTTACTAGCGGGAGGGAACACAATGAGCAGTTCTTC. This chain joins TRBV7-8 and TRBJ2-1, with 13 bases lining up with TRBD2. This CDR3 is built from 17 residues. With V trimmed by 5 bases and J by 5 bases, 9 bases remained unmatched. The germline gives CDR1 SGHVS, CDR2 FQNEAQ.

CDR3 nucleotides: TGCAGTGCTAGGACTAGCGGAGTTGGGGAGACCCAGTACTTC. Translating gives CSARTSGVGETQYF. The rearrangement links TRBV20-1 to TRBJ2-5; 9 nucleotides align to TRBD2. The CDR3 is made up of 14 amino acids. J gave up 5 bases and V 3 bases, and 7 bases lay outside the gene matches. Germline V gene lookup returns CDR1 DFQATT and CDR2 SNEGSKA (reference sequence).

In this sample, this clonotype turned up a few times. The rearrangement joins TRBV7-2 to TRBJ2-3; D uncertain. The CDR3 loop spans 13 amino acids. The germline gives CDR1 SGHTA, CDR2 FQGNSA. Trimming removed 4 bases from V and 4 bases from J, with 9 bases in between. The CDR3 loop is CASSSRVSDTQYF. DNA for the CDR3: TGTGCCAGCAGCTCTAGGGTTTCAGATACGCAGTATTTT.

The rearrangement links TRBV7-2 to TRBJ2-2, with 7 bases identical to TRBD1. CDR1 is SGHTA, CDR2 FQGNSA, per germline. J was trimmed by 13 bases and V by 5 bases; bases with no gene match: 7. CDR3 length: 12 amino acids. The CDR3 coding sequence is TGTGCCAGCAGCCTACTGACAGGGTTGCTGTTTTTT. It codes for CASSLLTGLLFF.

This clonotype has only one observation. The chain carries TRBV3-1 and TRBJ2-4; D is ambiguous. V shed 0 bases and J shed 13 bases, with 13 bases lying between them. This CDR3 has 13 amino acids. CDR1 and CDR2 (germline): LGHDT, YNNKEL (reference sequence). The CDR3 loop is CASSQDASGEQYF. The CDR3 bases are TGTGCCAGCAGCCAAGATGCTTCAGGAGAGCAGTACTTC.

The chain combines TRBV20-1 with TRBJ1-5; D call uncertain. Per germline, CDR1 DFQATT and CDR2 SNEGSKA (reference sequence). V was pared by 2 bases and J by 3 bases, with 5 bases between. The CDR3 is made up of 12 amino acids. CDR3 nucleotide sequence: TGCAGTGCTAGACAGCACAATCAGCCCCAGCATTTT. Its translation is CSARQHNQPQHF.

This clonotype was detected a few times. The rearrangement joins TRBV7-2 to TRBJ2-7; D gene unclear. The germline gives CDR1 SGHTA, CDR2 FQGNSA. The CDR3 is 14 amino acids. The germline V and J ends were trimmed by 4 bases and 5 bases, with 15 bases remaining between them. CDR3 residues: CASSSTTSSHEQYF. The CDR3 DNA is TGTGCCAGCAGCTCGACGACAAGTTCCCACGAGCAGTACTTC.

The chain has TRBV7-2 and TRBJ2-5; TRBD2 might be the D (7 bases). The DNA end is a closer match to TRBJ2-7, so the J assignment may be wrong. CDR1 is SGHTA, CDR2 FQGNSA, per germline. The CDR3 runs 14 residues. CDR3: CASSQVSGGCEQYF. CDR3 DNA: TGTGCCAGCAGCCAGGTCTCGGGGGGCTGCGAGCAGTACTTC.

This clonotype was counted once. The rearrangement joins TRBV27 to TRBJ2-1; D uncertain. The J call may be mistaken, given a closer DNA end match to TRBJ2-7. The CDR3 covers 14 residues. CDR1 is MNHEY and CDR2 is SMNVEV in the germline V gene (reference sequence). The CDR3 DNA reads as TGTGCCAGCAGTCCAGTTACAGCCGGCTACGAGCAGTACTTC. Translation gives CASSPVTAGYEQYF.

The chain's CDR3 is CASSATGLTEAFF. The DNA of the CDR3 is TGTGCCAGCAGCGCGACAGGGTTGACTGAAGCTTTCTTT. This chain links TRBV7-3 with TRBJ1-1; the match to TRBD1 covers 7 bases. This CDR3 comprises 13 residues. CDR1 and CDR2 from the germline V gene are SGHTA and FQGTGA. V dropped 5 bases and J dropped 5; count of bases not matched to a gene: 5.

The rearrangement links TRBV7-2 to TRBJ2-1; 14 bases line up with TRBD2. The CDR3 consists of 15 residues. CDR1 and CDR2 from the germline V gene are SGHTA and FQGNSA. The ends lost 3 bases at V and 8 bases at J; junction bases unmatched: 3. CDR3 sequence reads: CASSLATSGGDEQFF. In nucleotides, the CDR3 is TGTGCCAGCAGCTTGGCGACTAGCGGGGGGGATGAGCAGTTCTTC.

In its sample, this clonotype was seen many times. The chain has TRBV7-2 and TRBJ2-2, with D possibly being TRBD2 (5 bases). V was trimmed by 2 bases and J by 2 bases, leaving 9 bases between them. This CDR3 is built from 15 residues. The germline V gene encodes CDR1 SGHTA and CDR2 FQGNSA. The DNA for the CDR3 is TGTGCCAGCAGCTTAATCGGACTCAACACCGGGGAGCTGTTTTTT. Translation gives CASSLIGLNTGELFF.

The genes are TRBV25-1 and TRBJ2-5; D is ambiguous. In germline, CDR1 is MGHDK, CDR2 SYGVNS. The CDR3 spans 13 residues. V was pared by 2 bases and J by 3 bases, with 7 bases between. DNA of the CDR3: TGTGCCAGCAGTGAAGTAGGGAAAGAGACCCAGTACTTC. It is translated as CASSEVGKETQYF.

This clonotype showed up just a few times. The genes are TRBV15 and TRBJ2-7; D might be TRBD1 (6 bases). Germline V lookup: CDR1 LNHNV, CDR2 YYDKDF (reference sequence). The CDR3 sequence is 13 residues long. Trimming took off 4 bases at V and 1 base at J, with 8 bases between the two ends. The CDR3 reads CATSTGQSYEQYF. The CDR3 region has the DNA TGTGCCACCAGCACAGGACAGTCCTACGAGCAGTACTTC.

This sequence joins TRBV12-3 or TRBV12-4 and TRBJ2-3, with D possibly matching TRBD2 (6 bases). The ends were cut back, 6 bases at V and 6 bases at J, with 16 bases in the middle. This CDR3 has 14 residues. The CDR3, as DNA: TGTGCCAGCAGACCGGCCGGGGGTAGGGATACGCAGTATTTT. As protein: CASRPAGGRDTQYF.